The entry below gives a single TCR beta chain sequence along with its context. The V end lost 2 bases, the J end lost 4 bases, and 12 bases lay between the germline ends. CDR3 length equals 14 residues. CDR1 and CDR2 (germline): SGHKS, YYEKEE (reference sequence). The data originate from a study of blood T cells in healthy people across ages. Overall study context: Per two T cells, template switching captured roughly one barcoded beta molecule.

Next came a second PCR, run for roughly 6 to 11 cycles, which used a sample-barcoded 5' primer along with a J-beta primer mix. One entry per CDR3 protein, called by TCRdb with MiXCR from the 5' RACE reads. This table holds over 500,000 distinct CDR3 sequences, about 51% found once. The chain employs TRBV5-5 and TRBJ1-1, with D perhaps TRBD1 (5 bases). The clonotype originates from an elderly woman in good health. Source material: blood. In DNA, the CDR3 is TGTGCCAGCAGCTTTACGCTGGGGCCCACTGAAGCTTTCTTT. Translation gives CASSFTLGPTEAFF.